Listed below are T cell receptor beta chains from one sample, sequenced in a study of blood T cell repertoires in COVID-19. Sequencing used immunoSEQ multiplex PCR; TCRdb keeps in-frame clones, though not all of them. Found here are about 310,000 clones, more than 75% of them singletons; the top ten hold 1%. The specimen was peripheral blood. The receptors come from a man in his fifties with active or convalescent COVID-19. Both conserved end residues are part of each CDR3. A D gene is named only where the DNA matches it firmly. The size of a clone is reported for some rows only, either as once, few or many, or as a class for expanded clones.

j_call v_call clone_size d_call cdr3_aa cdr3_nt
TRBJ2-7 TRBV7-3 few TRBD2 CASSLAGGPSEQYF TGTGCCAGCAGCTTAGCGGGAGGGCCTTCCGAGCAGTACTTC
TRBJ1-3 TRBV3-1/TRBV3-2 - - CASSQVLGRGTGNTIYF TGTGCCAGCAGCCAGGTGCTCGGAAGGGGAACTGGAAACACCATATATTTT
TRBJ2-1 TRBV3-1/TRBV3-2 - TRBD2 CASSATSGTYNEQFF TGTGCCAGCAGTGCTACTAGCGGTACCTACAATGAGCAGTTCTTC
TRBJ1-2 TRBV14 - - CASSQGSDSWYGYTF TGTGCCAGCAGCCAAGGTTCAGACAGCTGGTATGGCTACACCTTC
TRBJ2-7 TRBV3-1/TRBV3-2 many TRBD2 CASSQVAGVGSEQYF TGTGCCAGCAGCCAAGTAGCGGGAGTTGGGTCCGAGCAGTACTTC
TRBJ2-1 TRBV6-4 - - CASSAGLLYNEQFF TGTGCCAGCAGCGCCGGTCTACTCTACAATGAGCAGTTCTTC
TRBJ1-2 TRBV7-9 - - CASSPPTAASIYGYTF TGTGCCAGCAGCCCCCCGACAGCAGCCTCAATCTATGGCTACACCTTC
TRBJ1-2 TRBV5-1 - - CASSLAGLDYGYTF TGCGCCAGCAGCTTGGCAGGGCTTGACTATGGCTACACCTTC
TRBJ2-7 TRBV7-8 few - CASSLVAHHLDEQYF TGTGCCAGCAGCTTAGTAGCGCACCATCTGGACGAGCAGTACTTC
TRBJ2-7 TRBV14 - - CASSHRQAPSYEQYF TGTGCCAGCAGTCACAGACAGGCCCCCTCCTACGAGCAGTACTTC
TRBJ1-6 TRBV5-1 - TRBD1 CASSNRDRAGSYNSPLHF TGCGCCAGCAGCAACCGGGACAGGGCTGGATCCTATAATTCACCCCTCCACTTT
TRBJ1-2 TRBV6-5 - TRBD1 CASSYEGARGYTF TGTGCCAGCAGTTATGAGGGGGCGCGTGGCTACACCTTC
TRBJ2-2 TRBV18 - - CASSQRRAGELFF TGTGCCAGCTCACAGAGGAGGGCCGGGGAGCTGTTTTTT
TRBJ1-2 TRBV29-1 - TRBD1 CSVEGTVGGGYTF TGCAGCGTTGAGGGGACAGTAGGGGGCGGCTACACCTTC
TRBJ1-1 TRBV28 - - CASSPSFEAFF TGTGCCAGCAGCCCCTCTTTTGAAGCTTTCTTT
TRBJ1-2 TRBV5-4 - TRBD1 CASRFGTAHYGYTF TGTGCCAGCAGGTTTGGGACAGCCCACTATGGCTACACCTTC
TRBJ2-5 TRBV7-9 - TRBD1 CASSPMGQGVRQETQYF TGTGCCAGCAGCCCCATGGGACAGGGGGTCCGCCAAGAGACCCAGTACTTC
TRBJ2-7 TRBV6-5 - TRBD1 CASSKDRGREQYF TGTGCCAGCAGTAAGGACAGGGGGCGCGAGCAGTACTTC
TRBJ1-1 TRBV5-4 - TRBD1 CASSWDRGSTEAFF TGTGCCAGCAGCTGGGACAGGGGGAGCACTGAAGCTTTCTTT
TRBJ2-3 TRBV28 - TRBD2 CASSLGGTDTQYF TGTGCCAGCAGTTTGGGGGGGACAGATACGCAGTATTTT
TRBJ2-3 TRBV7-2 few - CASSLLGTDTQYF TGTGCCAGCAGCCTTCTTGGCACAGATACGCAGTATTTT
TRBJ1-2 TRBV7-8 - TRBD1 CASSFPGQGGHGYTF TGTGCCAGCAGCTTCCCGGGACAGGGGGGACATGGCTACACCTTC
TRBJ2-3 TRBV4-3 - - CASSQVGTDTQYF TGCGCCAGCAGCCAAGTAGGCACAGATACGCAGTATTTT
TRBJ1-1 TRBV28 few - CASSLFGGEAFF TGTGCCAGCAGTTTATTCGGAGGAGAAGCTTTCTTT
TRBJ1-6 TRBV28 - TRBD1 CASRTGQGLDSPLHF TGTGCCAGCAGGACAGGACAGGGTTTAGATTCACCCCTCCACTTT
TRBJ2-1 TRBV21-1 - - CASSTLAGGPSGENEQFF TGTGCCAGCAGCACCCTAGCGGGAGGGCCCTCTGGTGAGAATGAGCAGTTCTTC
TRBJ2-7 TRBV6-1 few - CASSEFGVGASDYYEQYF TGTGCCAGCAGTGAATTTGGGGTTGGGGCCTCGGACTACTACGAGCAGTACTTC
TRBJ1-4 TRBV10-3 - - CAISGPITSTPNEKLFF TGTGCCATCAGTGGCCCAATTACTAGTACACCTAATGAAAAACTGTTTTTT
TRBJ1-6 TRBV2 - - CASSEGVSSYNSPLHF TGTGCCAGCAGTGAAGGTGTGAGCTCCTATAATTCACCCCTCCACTTT
TRBJ2-2 TRBV12-3/TRBV12-4 - - CASSRDITGELFF TGTGCCAGCAGCCGAGACATCACCGGGGAGCTGTTTTTT
TRBJ2-4 TRBV29-1 - - CSVLVPGTPNIQYF TGCAGCGTTCTAGTTCCCGGGACACCGAACATTCAGTACTTC
TRBJ1-5 TRBV27 - - CASSLRFGEGQPQHF TGTGCCAGCAGTTTACGTTTCGGGGAAGGTCAGCCCCAGCATTTT
TRBJ2-5 TRBV1 - - CTSSQDYPQETQYF TGCACCAGCAGCCAGGACTATCCCCAAGAGACCCAGTACTTC
TRBJ2-5 TRBV24-1 - - CATGGGGRETQYF TGTGCCACCGGGGGCGGCGGTCGGGAGACCCAGTACTTC
TRBJ1-1 TRBV28 - - CASSFIAGQTNRNTEAFF TGTGCCAGCAGTTTTATAGCGGGCCAAACTAACCGGAACACTGAAGCTTTCTTT
TRBJ1-2 TRBV4-1 - - CASSQDSEVGYTF TGCGCCAGCAGCCAAGATTCCGAGGTCGGCTACACCTTC
TRBJ2-2 TRBV7-9 - TRBD1 CASSLGQGSTGELFF TGTGCCAGCAGCCTAGGACAGGGGAGCACCGGGGAGCTGTTTTTT
TRBJ2-5 TRBV30 once - CAWSGTVQETQYF TGTGCCTGGAGTGGTACAGTACAAGAGACCCAGTACTTC
TRBJ2-6 TRBV14 - - CASSKDRRLFSGANVLTF TGTGCCAGCAGCAAAGACAGGAGGCTGTTCTCTGGGGCCAACGTCCTGACTTTC
TRBJ1-3 TRBV10-1 - - CASSDGEGVRPYSGNTIYF TGCGCCAGCAGTGATGGCGAGGGGGTCAGACCTTACTCTGGAAACACCATATATTTT
TRBJ1-1 TRBV7-2 - TRBD1 CASSLPGGASWNTEAFF TGTGCCAGCAGCTTACCAGGGGGCGCATCCTGGAACACTGAAGCTTTCTTT
TRBJ1-4 TRBV30 - - CAWSRGHPNEKLFF TGTGCCTGGAGTAGGGGACACCCGAATGAAAAACTGTTTTTT
TRBJ2-1 TRBV5-1 - TRBD2 CASSGGLAGTIHEQFF TGCGCCAGCAGCGGTGGACTAGCGGGAACAATCCATGAGCAGTTCTTC
TRBJ2-7 TRBV6-5 - TRBD2 CASSYSLAGAYEQYF TGTGCCAGCAGTTACTCGCTAGCGGGAGCCTACGAGCAGTACTTC
TRBJ1-4 TRBV5-4 - TRBD1 CASSLQGAANEKLFF TGTGCCAGCAGCTTACAGGGGGCGGCTAATGAAAAACTGTTTTTT
TRBJ1-5 TRBV19 - - CASSIGTGFFNQPQHF TGTGCCAGTAGTATTGGCACAGGGTTTTTCAATCAGCCCCAGCATTTT
TRBJ1-1 TRBV20-1 once - CSASVGGNTEAFF TGCAGTGCTAGTGTAGGAGGGAACACTGAAGCTTTCTTT
TRBJ2-7 TRBV4-2 - - CASSQGGSTYEQYF TGTGCCAGCAGCCAAGGGGGCAGTACCTACGAGCAGTACTTC
TRBJ2-6 TRBV9 - - CASSFTHGHSTSSGANVLTF TGTGCCAGCAGCTTTACTCACGGACACTCAACCAGCTCTGGGGCCAACGTCCTGACTTTC
TRBJ2-1 TRBV19 few - CASSIGLRVGNEQFF TGTGCCAGTAGTATAGGACTACGTGTAGGGAATGAGCAGTTCTTC
TRBJ1-1 TRBV27 few - CASSSGLTEAFF TGTGCCAGCAGCTCAGGATTGACTGAAGCTTTCTTT
TRBJ1-3 TRBV7-2 - - CASSLARVSGNTIYF TGTGCCAGCAGCTTAGCCAGGGTCTCTGGAAACACCATATATTTT
TRBJ1-2 TRBV7-2 - - CASSQGQGANYGYTF TGTGCCAGCAGCCAAGGCCAAGGGGCTAACTATGGCTACACCTTC
TRBJ2-7 TRBV28 - TRBD1 CASRGQGASYEQYF TGTGCCAGCAGGGGACAGGGGGCGTCCTACGAGCAGTACTTC
TRBJ1-1 TRBV2 - - CASGGEGPLTEAFF TGTGCCAGTGGGGGCGAGGGACCTCTCACTGAAGCTTTCTTT
TRBJ2-1 TRBV27 - TRBD2 CASIGTSGSLDNEQFF TGTGCCAGCATCGGGACTAGCGGGAGTCTGGACAATGAGCAGTTCTTC
TRBJ1-3 TRBV19 - - CASSIAVSGNTIYF TGTGCCAGTAGTATAGCAGTCTCTGGAAACACCATATATTTT